The T cell receptor (beta chain) described here comes from a study of regulatory T cells in long-lasting Graves disease. iRepertoire HTBI primers and Arm-PCR of CDR3 regions built TCR beta libraries. MiXCR was run by TCRdb on the multiplex PCR reads, yielding one entry per CDR3 protein. Of 360,000 or so distinct CDR3 sequences listed, 10% to 15% are singletons. CDR3 length equals 18 residues. The J segment lost 0 bases and the V segment lost 0 bases, leaving 8 bases of the junction unmatched. Germline CDR1 reads MNHNS; CDR2 reads SASEGT. Sample time point: newly diagnosed GD, antithyroid drugs for less than 3 months. There was RNA extracted from PBMCs, and the TCR library was made from it. The study, taken as a whole, reports: Small sample size may have lowered accuracy. TRBV28 was favored in persistent disease, as were TRBJ1-2 and TRBJ2-5.

This clonotype was recorded many times. Its specificity is not known. Separately, the same data were catalogued under a study of T cells in Graves' hyperthyroidism and ophthalmopathy. From that second work: Absence of ophthalmopathy progression within 18 months defined stable Graves' hyperthyroidism. RT-PCR in the first round (using the HTBI primer set) targeted the TCR CDR3.

This TCR was sampled from a woman aged 18-29 years with Graves disease. This sequence joins TRBV6-1 and TRBJ2-1; 7 bases line up with TRBD2. Sequences were derived from peripheral blood mononuclear cells (PBMCs), sampled at new diagnosis, from a patient treated with antithyroid drugs. The DNA for the CDR3 is TGTGCCAGCAGTGAAGCACGGCGGGGGAGGGGCTCCTACAATGAGCAGTTCTTC. Translation gives CASSEARRGRGSYNEQFF.